A selection of T cell receptor beta chains follows, all from one sample in a study of OX40 agonist ivuxolimab in advanced cancers. Measured with immunoSEQ multiplex PCR; TCRdb has only the in-frame clones, and not every one. In the table there are 120,000 or so clones, approximately 90% of which are singletons. The sequencing here drew on CD4+ or CD8+ T cells sorted from blood, taken in a trial of the OX40 agonist ivuxolimab. Receptors originate from an adult with an advanced solid tumor such as melanoma, head and neck, liver or kidney cancer. CDR3s include the opening cysteine and the closing phenylalanine or tryptophan. A D gene is named only where the DNA matches it firmly.

J gene: TRBJ1-1; D gene: -; V gene: TRBV19; CDR3 DNA: TGTGCCAGTAGCCGACCGGGACACCTCACCACTGAAGCTTTCTTT; CDR3 protein: CASSRPGHLTTEAFF
J gene: TRBJ2-1; D gene: -; V gene: TRBV28; CDR3 DNA: TGTGCCAGCAGTTTATGGGGTTCCGACAATGAGCAGTTCTTC; CDR3 protein: CASSLWGSDNEQFF
J gene: TRBJ1-1; D gene: -; V gene: TRBV5-8; CDR3 DNA: TGTGCCAGCAGCTTGGTTAACTTAGCTTTCTTT; CDR3 protein: CASSLVNLAFF
J gene: TRBJ2-7; D gene: -; V gene: TRBV5-1; CDR3 DNA: TGCGCCAGCAGCACCGACAGTAGCTCCTACGAGCAGTACTTC; CDR3 protein: CASSTDSSSYEQYF
J gene: TRBJ2-7; D gene: -; V gene: TRBV1; CDR3 DNA: TGCACCAGCAGCCAAATAAAAGAAGACTACGAGCAGTACTTC; CDR3 protein: CTSSQIKEDYEQYF
J gene: TRBJ1-1; D gene: -; V gene: TRBV5-1; CDR3 DNA: TGCGCCAGCAGCTTGACAGGGAGGTCTGAAGCTTTCTTT; CDR3 protein: CASSLTGRSEAFF
J gene: TRBJ2-7; D gene: -; V gene: TRBV18; CDR3 DNA: TGTGCCAGCTCACCACCAGGGTCTGGTTCCTACGAGCAGTACTTC; CDR3 protein: CASSPPGSGSYEQYF
J gene: TRBJ2-1; D gene: -; V gene: TRBV5-1; CDR3 DNA: TGCGCCAGCAGCTTGCGGCAGGGAAACAATGAGCAGTTCTTC; CDR3 protein: CASSLRQGNNEQFF
J gene: TRBJ1-1; D gene: -; V gene: TRBV5-4; CDR3 DNA: TGTGCCAGCAGCCTGGGCGGGGGGGGTGCTCACACTGAAGCTTTCTTT; CDR3 protein: CASSLGGGGAHTEAFF
J gene: TRBJ2-7; D gene: -; V gene: TRBV7-2; CDR3 DNA: TGTGCCAGCAGCTACAACAATGGCGAGCAGTACTTC; CDR3 protein: CASSYNNGEQYF